This T cell receptor (beta chain) was found in a study of shared clonotypes between healthy human individuals. Terminally differentiated effector memory CD45RA+ cells were excluded from the naive CD8 cells, which were CD45RO-negative and positively selected for CCR7. V dropped 3 bases and J dropped 0; count of bases not matched to a gene: 0. Germline V gene lookup returns CDR1 SGHDT and CDR2 YYEEEE. This CDR3 has 14 residues. Each cell subset's genomic DNA was divided evenly among several immunoSEQ plates. TCRdb's copy holds only in-frame clones and misses some; the assay was immunoSEQ multiplex PCR. The table includes fewer than 1 million clones, just over 95% detected once.

Material: naive CD8+ T cells sorted from blood. This sequence was found in a man aged 30 to 45 in good health. V gene TRBV5-6 combines with J gene TRBJ2-1; 7 bases are a match to TRBD1. The CDR3 nucleotides read TGTGCCAGCAGCTACAGGGGCTCCTACAATGAGCAGTTCTTC. Encoded protein: CASSYRGSYNEQFF.